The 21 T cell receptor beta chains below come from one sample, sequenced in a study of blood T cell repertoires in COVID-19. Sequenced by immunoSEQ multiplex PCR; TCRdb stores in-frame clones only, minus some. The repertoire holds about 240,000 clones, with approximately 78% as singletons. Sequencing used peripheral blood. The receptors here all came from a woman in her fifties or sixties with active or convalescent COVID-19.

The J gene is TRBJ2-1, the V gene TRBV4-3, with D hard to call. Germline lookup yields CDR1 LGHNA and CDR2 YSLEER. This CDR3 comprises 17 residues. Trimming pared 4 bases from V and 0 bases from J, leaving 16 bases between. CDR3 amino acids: CASSRNTVGGSYNEQFF. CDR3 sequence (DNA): TGCGCCAGCAGCCGCAACACGGTAGGCGGCTCCTACAATGAGCAGTTCTTC.

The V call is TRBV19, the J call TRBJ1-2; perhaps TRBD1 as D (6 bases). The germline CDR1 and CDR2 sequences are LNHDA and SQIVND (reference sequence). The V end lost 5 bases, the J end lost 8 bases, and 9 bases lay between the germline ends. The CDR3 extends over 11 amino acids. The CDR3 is CASSSQGGYTF. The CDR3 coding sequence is TGTGCCAGTAGTTCACAGGGAGGCTACACCTTC.

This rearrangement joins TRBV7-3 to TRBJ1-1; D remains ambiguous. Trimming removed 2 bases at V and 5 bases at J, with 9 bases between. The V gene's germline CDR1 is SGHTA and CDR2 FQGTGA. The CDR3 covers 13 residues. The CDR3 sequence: CASSLEPVTEAFF. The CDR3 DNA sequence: TGTGCCAGCAGCTTAGAACCGGTAACTGAAGCTTTCTTT.

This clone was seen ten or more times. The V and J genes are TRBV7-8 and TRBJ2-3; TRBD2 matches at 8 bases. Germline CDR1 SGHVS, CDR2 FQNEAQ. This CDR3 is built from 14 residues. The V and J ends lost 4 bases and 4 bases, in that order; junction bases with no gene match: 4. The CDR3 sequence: CASSYGGASDTQYF. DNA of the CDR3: TGTGCCAGCAGCTACGGGGGGGCTTCAGATACGCAGTATTTT.

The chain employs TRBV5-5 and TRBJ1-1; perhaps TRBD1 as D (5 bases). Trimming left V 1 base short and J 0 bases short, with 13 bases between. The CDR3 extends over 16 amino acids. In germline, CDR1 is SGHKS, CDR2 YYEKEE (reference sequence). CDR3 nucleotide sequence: TGTGCCAGCAGCTTGAATCCCCAGGGAATGAACACTGAAGCTTTCTTT. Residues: CASSLNPQGMNTEAFF.

CDR3 DNA sequence: TGTGCCAGCCGTCCGGACTCGAGCAATGAAAAACTGTTTTTT. This translates into CASRPDSSNEKLFF. The chain employs TRBV2 and TRBJ1-4; no firm D call. The germline V gene encodes CDR1 SNHLY and CDR2 FYNNEI. Trimming shortened V by 8 bases and J by 5 bases, and 15 bases separated the two germline ends. This CDR3 spans 14 amino acids.

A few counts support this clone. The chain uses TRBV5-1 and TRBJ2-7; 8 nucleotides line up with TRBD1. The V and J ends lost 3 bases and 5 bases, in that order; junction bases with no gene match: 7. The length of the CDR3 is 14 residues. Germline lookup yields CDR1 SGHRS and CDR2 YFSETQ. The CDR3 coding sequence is TGCGCCAGCAGCTCGGGACAGGACTACGACGAGCAGTACTTC. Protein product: CASSSGQDYDEQYF.

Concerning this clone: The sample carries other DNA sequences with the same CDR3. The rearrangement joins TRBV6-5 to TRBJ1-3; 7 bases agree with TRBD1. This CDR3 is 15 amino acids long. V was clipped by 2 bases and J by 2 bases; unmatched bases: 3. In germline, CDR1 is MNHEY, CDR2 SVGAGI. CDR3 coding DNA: TGTGCCAGCAGTTACGGGCAGGGGGCTGGAAACACCATATATTTT. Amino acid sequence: CASSYGQGAGNTIYF.

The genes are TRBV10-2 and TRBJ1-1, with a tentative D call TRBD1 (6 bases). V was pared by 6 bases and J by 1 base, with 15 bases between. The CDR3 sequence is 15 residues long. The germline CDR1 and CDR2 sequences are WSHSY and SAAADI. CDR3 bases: TGCGCCAGCAGAGATTCCGGGACACCGAACACTGAAGCTTTCTTT. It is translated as CASRDSGTPNTEAFF.

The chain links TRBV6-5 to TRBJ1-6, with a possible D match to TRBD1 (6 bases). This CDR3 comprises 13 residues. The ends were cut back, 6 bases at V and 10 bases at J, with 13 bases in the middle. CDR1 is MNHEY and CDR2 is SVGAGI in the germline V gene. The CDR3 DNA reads TGTGCCAGCAGGCCACAGGGCTGGTCACCCCTCCACTTT. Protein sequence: CASRPQGWSPLHF.

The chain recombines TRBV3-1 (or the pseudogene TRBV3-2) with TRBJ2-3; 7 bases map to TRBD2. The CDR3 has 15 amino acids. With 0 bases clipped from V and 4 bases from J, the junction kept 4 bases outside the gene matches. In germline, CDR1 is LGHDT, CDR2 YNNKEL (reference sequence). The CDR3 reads CASSQDSSGADTQYF. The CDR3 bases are TGTGCCAGCAGCCAAGATTCAAGCGGGGCAGATACGCAGTATTTT.

CDR3 sequence: CASSPSVATNEKLFF. The CDR3 DNA reads TGTGCCAGCTCACCATCGGTGGCAACTAATGAAAAACTGTTTTTT. This chain links TRBV18 with TRBJ1-4, with D unclear. Germline V gene sequence: CDR1 KGHSH, CDR2 LQKENI. Trimming shortened V by 2 bases and J by 0 bases, and 7 bases separated the two germline ends. The CDR3 covers 15 residues.

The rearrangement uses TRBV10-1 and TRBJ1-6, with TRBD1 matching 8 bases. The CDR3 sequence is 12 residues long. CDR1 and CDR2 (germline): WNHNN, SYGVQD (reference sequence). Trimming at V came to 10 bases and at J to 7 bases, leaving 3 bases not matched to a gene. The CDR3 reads CATGTGNSPLHF. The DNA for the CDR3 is TGCGCCACAGGGACAGGAAATTCACCCCTCCACTTT.

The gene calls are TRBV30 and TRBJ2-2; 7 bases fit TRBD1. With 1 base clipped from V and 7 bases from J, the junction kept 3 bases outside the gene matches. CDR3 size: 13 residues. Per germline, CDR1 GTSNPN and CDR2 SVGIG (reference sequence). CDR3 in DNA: TGTGCCTGGAGTGAACAGGGGCACGGGGAGCTGTTTTTT. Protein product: CAWSEQGHGELFF.

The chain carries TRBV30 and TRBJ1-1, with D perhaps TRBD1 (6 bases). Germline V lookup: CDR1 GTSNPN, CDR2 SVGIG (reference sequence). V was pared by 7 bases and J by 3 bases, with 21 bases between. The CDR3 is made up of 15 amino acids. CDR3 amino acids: CASAPRGGWHTEAFF. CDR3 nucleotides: TGTGCCTCCGCACCTAGGGGGGGATGGCACACTGAAGCTTTCTTT.

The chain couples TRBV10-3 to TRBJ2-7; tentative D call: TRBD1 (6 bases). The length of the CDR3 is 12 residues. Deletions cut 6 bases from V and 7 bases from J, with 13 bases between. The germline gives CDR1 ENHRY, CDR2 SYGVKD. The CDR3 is CAISQDRGEQYF. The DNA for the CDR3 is TGTGCCATCAGCCAGGACAGAGGGGAGCAGTACTTC.

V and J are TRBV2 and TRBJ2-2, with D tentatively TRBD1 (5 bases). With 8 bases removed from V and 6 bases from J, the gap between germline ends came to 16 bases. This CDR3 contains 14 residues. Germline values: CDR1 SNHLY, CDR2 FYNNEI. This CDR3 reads CASGKGVLAGELFF. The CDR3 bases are TGTGCCAGCGGCAAAGGGGTGTTGGCCGGGGAGCTGTTTTTT.

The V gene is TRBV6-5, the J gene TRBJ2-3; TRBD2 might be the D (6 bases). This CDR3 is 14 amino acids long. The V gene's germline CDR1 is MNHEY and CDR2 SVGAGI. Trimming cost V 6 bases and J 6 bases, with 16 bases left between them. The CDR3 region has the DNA TGTGCCAGCAGCCTAGGGACTCCTCTGGATACGCAGTATTTT. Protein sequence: CASSLGTPLDTQYF.

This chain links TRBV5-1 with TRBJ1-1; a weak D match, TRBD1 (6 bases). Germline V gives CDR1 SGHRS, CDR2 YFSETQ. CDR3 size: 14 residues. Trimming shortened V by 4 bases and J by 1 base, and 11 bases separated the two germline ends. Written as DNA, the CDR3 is TGCGCCAGCAGCGTCAGGGGTCGGAACACTGAAGCTTTCTTT. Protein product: CASSVRGRNTEAFF.

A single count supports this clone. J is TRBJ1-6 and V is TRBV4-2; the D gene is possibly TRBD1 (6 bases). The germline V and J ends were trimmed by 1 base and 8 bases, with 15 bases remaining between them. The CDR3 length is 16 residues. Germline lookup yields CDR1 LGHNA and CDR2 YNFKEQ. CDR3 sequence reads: CASSQVGGGSDSPLHF. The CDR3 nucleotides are TGTGCCAGCAGCCAAGTAGGTGGGGGCTCGGATTCACCCCTCCACTTT.

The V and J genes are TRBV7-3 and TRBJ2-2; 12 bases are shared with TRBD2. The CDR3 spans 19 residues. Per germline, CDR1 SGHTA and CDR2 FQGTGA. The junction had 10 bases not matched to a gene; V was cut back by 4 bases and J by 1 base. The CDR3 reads CASSSGLAGPLRNTGELFF. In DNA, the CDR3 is TGTGCCAGCAGCTCCGGACTAGCGGGGCCCCTCAGGAACACCGGGGAGCTGTTTTTT.